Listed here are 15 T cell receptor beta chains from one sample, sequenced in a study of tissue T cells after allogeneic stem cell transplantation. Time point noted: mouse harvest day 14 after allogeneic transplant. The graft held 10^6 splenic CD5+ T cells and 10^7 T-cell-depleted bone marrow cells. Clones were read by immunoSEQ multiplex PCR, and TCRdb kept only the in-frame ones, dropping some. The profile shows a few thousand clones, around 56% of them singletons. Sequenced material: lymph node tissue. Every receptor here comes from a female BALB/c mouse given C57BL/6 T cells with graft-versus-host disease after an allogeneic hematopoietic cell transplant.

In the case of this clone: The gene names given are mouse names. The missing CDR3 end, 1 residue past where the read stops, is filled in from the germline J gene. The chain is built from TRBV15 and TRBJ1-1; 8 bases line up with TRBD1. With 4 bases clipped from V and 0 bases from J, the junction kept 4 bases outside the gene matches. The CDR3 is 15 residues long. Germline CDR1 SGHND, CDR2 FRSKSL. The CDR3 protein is CASSSDRVANTEVFF. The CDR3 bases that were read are TGTGCCAGCAGTTCGGACAGGGTTGCAAACACAGAAGTCTTC.

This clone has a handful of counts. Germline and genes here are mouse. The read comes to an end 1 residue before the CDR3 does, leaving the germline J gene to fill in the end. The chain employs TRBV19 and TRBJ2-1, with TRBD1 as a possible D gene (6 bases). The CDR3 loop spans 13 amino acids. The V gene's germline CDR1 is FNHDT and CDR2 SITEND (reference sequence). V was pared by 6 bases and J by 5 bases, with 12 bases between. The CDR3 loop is CASTSGTNAEQFF. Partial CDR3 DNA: TGTGCCAGCACCTCCGGGACAAATGCTGAGCAGTTC.

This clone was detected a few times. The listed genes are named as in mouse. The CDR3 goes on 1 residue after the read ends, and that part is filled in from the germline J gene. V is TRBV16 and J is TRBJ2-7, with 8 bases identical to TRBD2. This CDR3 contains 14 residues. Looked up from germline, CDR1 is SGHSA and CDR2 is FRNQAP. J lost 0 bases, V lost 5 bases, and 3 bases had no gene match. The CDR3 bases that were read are TGTGCAAGCAGCCCAGACTGGGGCTCCTATGAACAGTAC. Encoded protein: CASSPDWGSYEQY. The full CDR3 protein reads CASSPDWGSYEQYF.

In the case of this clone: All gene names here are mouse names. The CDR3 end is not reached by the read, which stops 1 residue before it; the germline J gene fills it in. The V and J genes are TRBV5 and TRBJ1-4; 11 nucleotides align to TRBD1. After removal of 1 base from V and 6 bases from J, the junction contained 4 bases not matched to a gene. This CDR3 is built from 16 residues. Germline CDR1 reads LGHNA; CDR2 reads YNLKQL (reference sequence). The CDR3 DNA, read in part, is TGTGCCAGCAGCCAAGCACCGGGACAGGGGGACGAAAGATTATTT. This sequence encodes CASSQAPGQGDERLF. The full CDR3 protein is CASSQAPGQGDERLFF.

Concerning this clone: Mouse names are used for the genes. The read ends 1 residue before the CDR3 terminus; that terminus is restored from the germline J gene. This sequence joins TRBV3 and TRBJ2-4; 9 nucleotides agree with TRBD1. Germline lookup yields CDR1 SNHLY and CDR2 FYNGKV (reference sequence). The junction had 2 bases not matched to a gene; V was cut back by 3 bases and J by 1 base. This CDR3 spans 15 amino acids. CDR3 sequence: CASSFTGGGQNTLYF. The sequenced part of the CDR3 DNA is TGTGCCAGCAGCTTTACAGGGGGCGGTCAAAACACCTTGTAC.

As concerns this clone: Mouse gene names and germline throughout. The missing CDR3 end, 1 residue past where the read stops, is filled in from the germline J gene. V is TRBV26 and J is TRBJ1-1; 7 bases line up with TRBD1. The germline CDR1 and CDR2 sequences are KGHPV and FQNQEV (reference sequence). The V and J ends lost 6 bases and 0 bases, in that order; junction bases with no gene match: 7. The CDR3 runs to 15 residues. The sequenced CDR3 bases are TGTGCCAGCAGCCTATACAGGGGTGCAAACACAGAAGTCTTC. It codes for CASSLYRGANTEVF. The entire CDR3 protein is CASSLYRGANTEVFF. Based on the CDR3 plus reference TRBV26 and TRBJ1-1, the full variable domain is NSKVIQTPRYLVKGQGQKAKMRCIPEKGHPVVFWYQQNKNNEFKFLINFQNQEVLQQIDMTEKRFSAECPSNSPCSLEIQSSEAGDSALYLCASSLYRGANTEVFFGKGTRLTVV.

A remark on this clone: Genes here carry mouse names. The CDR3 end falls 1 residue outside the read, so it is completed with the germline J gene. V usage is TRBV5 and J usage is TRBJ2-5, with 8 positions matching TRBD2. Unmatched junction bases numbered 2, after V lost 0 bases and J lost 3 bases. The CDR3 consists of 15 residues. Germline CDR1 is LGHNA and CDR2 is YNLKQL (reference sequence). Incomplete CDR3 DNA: TGTGCCAGCAGCCAAGAGTTGGGGGGGCAAGACACCCAGTAC. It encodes CASSQELGGQDTQY. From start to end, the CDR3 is CASSQELGGQDTQYF.

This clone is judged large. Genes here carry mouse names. CDR3 sequence: CASRSDYEQYF. The CDR3 DNA, read in part, is TGTGCCAGCAGATCCGATTATGAACAGTAC. The J gene is TRBJ2-7, the V gene TRBV13-3; D not certain. The read comes to an end 1 residue before the CDR3 does, leaving the germline J gene to fill in the end. Germline CDR1 reads NNHDY; CDR2 reads SYVADS. This CDR3 is built from 11 residues. V gave up 5 bases and J gave up 4 bases, with 7 bases separating them.

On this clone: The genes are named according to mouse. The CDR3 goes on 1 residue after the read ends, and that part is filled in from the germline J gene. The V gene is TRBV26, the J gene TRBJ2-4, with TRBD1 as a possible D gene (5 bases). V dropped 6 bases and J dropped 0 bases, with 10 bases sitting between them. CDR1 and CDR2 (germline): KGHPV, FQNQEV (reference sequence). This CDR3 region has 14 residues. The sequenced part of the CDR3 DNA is TGTGCCAGCAGGTGGACAACTAGTCAAAACACCTTGTAC. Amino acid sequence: CASRWTTSQNTLY. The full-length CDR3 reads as CASRWTTSQNTLYF.

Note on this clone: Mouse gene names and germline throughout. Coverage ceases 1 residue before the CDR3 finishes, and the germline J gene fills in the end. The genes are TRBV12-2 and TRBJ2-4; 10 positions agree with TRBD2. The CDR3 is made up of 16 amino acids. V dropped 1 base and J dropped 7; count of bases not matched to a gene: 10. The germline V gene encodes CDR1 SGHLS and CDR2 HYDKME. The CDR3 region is CASSLVWGGEEDTLYF. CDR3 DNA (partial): TGTGCCAGCTCTCTGGTCTGGGGGGGCGAGGAAGACACCTTGTAC. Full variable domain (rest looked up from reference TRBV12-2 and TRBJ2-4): NSGVVQSPRYIIKGKGERSILKCIPISGHLSVAWYQQTQGQELKFFIQHYDKMERDKGNLPSRFSVQQFDDYHSEMNMSALELEDSAVYFCASSLVWGGEEDTLYFGAGTRLSVL.

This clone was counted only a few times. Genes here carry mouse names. CDR3 bases read: TGTGCAAGCAGCTTAGCCTCTTCTGGAAATACGCTCTAT. This sequence encodes CASSLASSGNTLY. The whole CDR3 protein reads CASSLASSGNTLYF. This chain joins TRBV16 and TRBJ1-3; D not certain. The sequenced fragment ends 1 residue before the CDR3 boundary, so the rest is inferred from the germline J gene. The CDR3 is made up of 14 amino acids. Germline lookup yields CDR1 SGHSA and CDR2 FRNQAP. Trimming took 1 base from V and 0 from J, leaving 4 bases between them. Variable domain in full (rest from reference TRBV16 and TRBJ1-3): NAGVIQTPRHKVTGKGQEATLWCEPISGHSAVFWYRQTIVQGLEFLTYFRNQAPIDDSGMPKERFSAQMPNQSHSTLKIQSTQPQDSAVYLCASSLASSGNTLYFGEGSRLIVV.

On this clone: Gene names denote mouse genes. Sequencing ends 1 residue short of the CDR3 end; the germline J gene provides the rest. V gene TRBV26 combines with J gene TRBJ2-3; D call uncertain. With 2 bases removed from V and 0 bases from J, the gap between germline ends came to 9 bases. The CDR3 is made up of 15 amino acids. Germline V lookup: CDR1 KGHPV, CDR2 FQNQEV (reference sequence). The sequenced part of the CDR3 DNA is TGTGCCAGCAGTCTGCCAGGAATTAGTGCAGAAACGCTGTAT. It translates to CASSLPGISAETLY. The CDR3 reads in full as CASSLPGISAETLYF.

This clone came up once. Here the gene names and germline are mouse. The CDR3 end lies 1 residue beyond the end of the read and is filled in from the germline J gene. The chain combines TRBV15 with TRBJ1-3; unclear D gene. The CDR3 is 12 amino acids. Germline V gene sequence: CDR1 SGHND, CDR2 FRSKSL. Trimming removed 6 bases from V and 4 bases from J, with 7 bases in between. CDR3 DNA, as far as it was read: TGTGCCAGCAGCCCTCAGGGAAATACGCTCTAT. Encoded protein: CASSPQGNTLY. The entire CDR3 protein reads CASSPQGNTLYF.

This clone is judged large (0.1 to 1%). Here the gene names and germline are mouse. The CDR3: CASSDRDQDTQYF. The DNA read from the CDR3 is TGTGCCAGCAGTGACAGGGACCAAGACACCCAGTAC. J is TRBJ2-5 and V is TRBV13-3, with D perhaps TRBD1 (5 bases). Coverage ceases 1 residue before the CDR3 finishes, and the germline J gene fills in the end. There are 13 residues in the CDR3. Germline-derived CDR1 and CDR2 are NNHDY and SYVADS. The V gene lost 2 bases and the J gene lost 1 base, with 5 bases spanning the gap.

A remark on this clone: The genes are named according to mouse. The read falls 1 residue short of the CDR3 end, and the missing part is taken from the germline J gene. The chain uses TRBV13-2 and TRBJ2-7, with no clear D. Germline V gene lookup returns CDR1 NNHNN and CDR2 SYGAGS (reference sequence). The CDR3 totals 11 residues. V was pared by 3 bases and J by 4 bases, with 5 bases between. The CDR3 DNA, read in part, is TGTGCCAGCGGTGCCTCATATGAACAGTAC. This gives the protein CASGASYEQY. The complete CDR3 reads CASGASYEQYF.